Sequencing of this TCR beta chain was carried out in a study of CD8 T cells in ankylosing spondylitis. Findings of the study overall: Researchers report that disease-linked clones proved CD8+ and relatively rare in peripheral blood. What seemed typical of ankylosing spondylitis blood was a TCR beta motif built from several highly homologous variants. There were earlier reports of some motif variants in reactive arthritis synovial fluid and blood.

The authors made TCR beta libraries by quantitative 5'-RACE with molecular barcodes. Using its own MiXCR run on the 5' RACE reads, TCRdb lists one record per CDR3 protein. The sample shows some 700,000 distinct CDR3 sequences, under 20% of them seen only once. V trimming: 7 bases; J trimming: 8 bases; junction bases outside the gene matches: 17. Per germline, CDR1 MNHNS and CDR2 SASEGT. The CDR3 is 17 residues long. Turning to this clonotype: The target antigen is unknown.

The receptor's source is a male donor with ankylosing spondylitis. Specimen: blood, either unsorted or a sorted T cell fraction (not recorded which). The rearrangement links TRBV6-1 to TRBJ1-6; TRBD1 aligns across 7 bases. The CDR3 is CASTKQGSDRSHSPLHF. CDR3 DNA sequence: TGTGCCAGCACCAAACAAGGCTCGGACAGGAGTCATTCACCCCTCCACTTT.